Listed below are T cell receptor beta chains from one sample, sequenced in a study of PD-1 blockade in classical Hodgkin lymphoma. Data came from immunoSEQ multiplex PCR; TCRdb stores just in-frame clones and leaves some out. The sample carries some 84,000 clones, roughly 89% recorded once. The specimen was peripheral blood mononuclear cells (PBMCs), collected at baseline. The receptor source for this set is a human donor with classical Hodgkin lymphoma. Each CDR3 is given with its conserved first and last residue.

j_call | v_call | cdr3_aa
TRBJ1-2 | TRBV29-1 | CSVWTANYGYTF
TRBJ2-3 | TRBV30 | CAWNLGRAPDTQYF
TRBJ2-1 | TRBV2 | CASRGTGHEQFF
TRBJ2-7 | TRBV29-1 | CSVDDEQGGPYEQYF
TRBJ2-1 | TRBV6-5 | CASSRGSEQFF
TRBJ2-1 | TRBV20-1 | CSARVTGEQFF
TRBJ2-7 | TRBV11-2 | CASSLGGGGIYEQYF
TRBJ1-2 | TRBV6-1 | CASSGDAHGYTF
TRBJ2-7 | TRBV7-9 | CASSLVGGYYEQYF
TRBJ2-6 | TRBV10-1 | CASSEGRPHSGANVLTF
TRBJ2-1 | TRBV2 | CASRGLAGVNEQFF
TRBJ2-5 | TRBV19 | CASSARRGGETQYF
TRBJ2-5 | TRBV7-9 | CASSLIGKPRVNQETQYF
TRBJ2-1 | TRBV15 | CATSNLFGGGFVSEEQFF
TRBJ2-6 | TRBV19 | CASSIVGGQGVSGANVLTF
TRBJ1-3 | TRBV7-2 | CASSPGTAGRSSGNTIYF
TRBJ1-2 | TRBV2 | CLSLDRGPSKAIYGYTF
TRBJ2-1 | TRBV19 | CASAGATERNEQFF
TRBJ2-7 | TRBV7-2 | CASSLWLAATSGDAYEQYF
TRBJ2-7 | TRBV2 | CASQARQINYEQYF